One T cell receptor beta chain is described in this entry. Its antigen is unknown. The sample is drawn from a study of immune evolution from preneoplasia to lung adenocarcinoma. Broader study findings: Normal lung had the highest top T cell clone frequencies. KRAS-mutant nodules had the highest T cell clonality.

Assay: immunoSEQ multiplex PCR; the TCRdb copy retains only in-frame clones and omits some. The table has more than 7,500 clones, over 75% seen once; the top ten hold around 3.1%. Nucleic acids came from premalignant or tumor cells enriched by macro-dissection. Sequences were obtained from FFPE lung adenocarcinoma in situ tissue. The sequence derives from a person aged 65-85 years with lung adenocarcinoma.

CDR3 residues: CATSRERGQGELFF. The CDR3 DNA follows: TGTGCCACCAGCAGAGAAAGGGGGCAAGGGGAGCTGTTTTTT. This chain joins TRBV15 and TRBJ2-2; 7 positions match TRBD1. The CDR3 spans 14 residues. The germline V gene has CDR1 LNHNV and CDR2 YYDKDF (reference sequence). With 0 bases clipped from V and 8 bases from J, the junction kept 3 bases outside the gene matches.